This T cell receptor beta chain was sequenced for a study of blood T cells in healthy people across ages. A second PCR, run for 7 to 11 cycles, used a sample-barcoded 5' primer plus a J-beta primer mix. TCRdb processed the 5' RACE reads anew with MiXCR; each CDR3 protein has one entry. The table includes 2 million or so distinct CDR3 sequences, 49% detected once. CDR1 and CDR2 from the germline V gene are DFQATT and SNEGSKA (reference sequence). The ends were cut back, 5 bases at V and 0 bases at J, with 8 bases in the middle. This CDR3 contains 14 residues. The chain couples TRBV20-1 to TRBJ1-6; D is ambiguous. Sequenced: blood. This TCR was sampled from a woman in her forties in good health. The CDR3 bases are TGCAGTGCTTCGCAGAGCTCCTATAATTCACCCCTCCACTTT. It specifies CSASQSSYNSPLHF.